The 24 T cell receptor beta chains below were found in one sample sequenced in a study of cytomegalovirus exposure and HLA in healthy donors. Amplification used 60 Vbeta primers and 13 Jbeta primers. Generated by immunoSEQ multiplex PCR, the TCRdb table keeps only in-frame clones and is missing some. Listed are about 160,000 clones; 2.1% falls within the top ten. Sequenced sample: PBMCs. Receptors were obtained from a man aged 30 to 39 in good health and CMV-seronegative.

V and J are TRBV28 and TRBJ2-1; possibly TRBD2 for D (5 bases). There are 18 residues in the CDR3. The germline V gene encodes CDR1 MDHEN and CDR2 SYDVKM. V lost 4 bases, J lost 0 bases, and 19 bases lay in between. The chain's CDR3 is CASSSFPGLDLSYNEQFF. CDR3 nucleotide sequence: TGTGCCAGCAGTTCCTTCCCTGGACTTGACCTCTCCTACAATGAGCAGTTCTTC.

The chain couples TRBV30 to TRBJ1-5, with D possibly matching TRBD1 (6 bases). Germline CDR1 and CDR2: GTSNPN and SVGIG (reference sequence). The CDR3 sequence is 15 residues long. V shed 3 bases and J shed 2 bases, with 14 bases lying between them. CDR3 sequence (DNA): TGTGCCTGGAGCTACAGGGATAGGCGCAATCAGCCCCAGCATTTT. It specifies CAWSYRDRRNQPQHF. The full variable domain, rest sourced from reference TRBV30 and TRBJ1-5, is SQTIHQWPATLVQPVGSPLSLECTVEGTSNPNLYWYRQAAGRGLQLLFYSVGIGQISSEVPQNLSASRPQDRQFILSSKKLLLSDSGFYLCAWSYRDRRNQPQHFGDGTRLSIL.

The chain couples TRBV6-6 to TRBJ2-5; 10 bases match TRBD1. The assigned J gene may be wrong: the sequence end matches TRBJ2-7 better. Per the germline V gene, CDR1 is MNHNY and CDR2 is SVGAGI (reference sequence). The CDR3 is made up of 15 amino acids. CDR3: CASSYGTGAAYEQYF. Here the CDR3 DNA reads TGTGCCAGCAGTTACGGGACAGGGGCCGCCTACGAGCAGTACTTC.

The CDR3 coding sequence is TGCGCCAGCAGCTTGTTACCGAACTCTAACTATGGCTACACCTTC. It codes for CASSLLPNSNYGYTF. This chain joins TRBV5-1 and TRBJ1-2; D is undetermined. The CDR3 is made up of 15 amino acids. Looked up from germline, CDR1 is SGHRS and CDR2 is YFSETQ. Between the trimmed V and J ends, which lost 1 base and 0 bases, there was a span of 10 bases.

The rearrangement links TRBV19 to TRBJ1-4; D is uncertain. The CDR3 consists of 11 residues. Germline values: CDR1 LNHDA, CDR2 SQIVND (reference sequence). The V end was cut by 7 bases, the J end by 10 bases, with 10 bases between. The CDR3, as DNA: TGTGCCAGTACCTACAGCGGAAAACTGTTTTTT. Translating it yields CASTYSGKLFF.

The chain has TRBV7-2 and TRBJ1-2, with D perhaps matching TRBD1 (5 bases). This CDR3 contains 16 residues. V lost 4 bases and J 2 bases, leaving 17 bases between the germline ends. The germline gives CDR1 SGHTA, CDR2 FQGNSA. The CDR3 sequence is CASSSQMGQGNYGYTF. CDR3 coding DNA: TGTGCCAGCAGCTCCCAGATGGGGCAGGGCAACTATGGCTACACCTTC.

This chain links TRBV10-2 with TRBJ1-5; D possibly corresponds to TRBD1 (6 bases). This CDR3 has 14 amino acids. V was trimmed by 3 bases and J by 7 bases, leaving 13 bases between them. Germline V gene data show CDR1 as WSHSY and CDR2 as SAAADI. The CDR3 DNA follows: TGCGCCAGCAGTGAACAGGGCCAGGACCAGCCCCAGCATTTT. It translates to CASSEQGQDQPQHF.

The rearrangement joins TRBV7-3 to TRBJ2-1; 7 bases line up with TRBD1. CDR1 and CDR2 (germline): SGHTA, FQGTGA. Germline trimming cut 5 bases from V and 9 bases from J; bases unmatched to any gene: 7. The CDR3 has 13 residues. The CDR3, as DNA: TGTGCCAGCAGCCAGGGGGTCCGGGGTGAGCAGTTCTTC. It codes for CASSQGVRGEQFF.

The V and J genes are TRBV5-6 and TRBJ2-6, with D possibly TRBD1 on 7 matching bases. The CDR3 sequence is 13 residues long. With 4 bases removed from V and 15 bases from J, the gap between germline ends came to 17 bases. Germline values: CDR1 SGHDT, CDR2 YYEEEE. CDR3 protein: CASSAGQSSYLTF. CDR3 DNA: TGTGCCAGCAGCGCGGGACAGTCATCGTACCTGACTTTC.

V and J are TRBV19 and TRBJ2-2; 10 bases line up with TRBD1. Germline V gene data show CDR1 as LNHDA and CDR2 as SQIVND (reference sequence). V shed 5 bases and J 6 bases; nucleotides not matched to a gene: 12. CDR3 length: 17 residues. CDR3 residues: CASSPQAGTGVAGELFF. DNA of the CDR3: TGTGCCAGTAGTCCCCAAGCGGGGACAGGGGTGGCCGGGGAGCTGTTTTTT.

V usage is TRBV10-2 and J usage is TRBJ2-3, with 12 positions matching TRBD2. Germline trimming cut 4 bases from V and 2 bases from J; bases unmatched to any gene: 4. The CDR3 is 16 amino acids. Germline V CDR1 and CDR2: WSHSY, SAAADI. In DNA form, the CDR3 reads TGCGCCAGCAGTGCCGGGACTAGCGGGTACACAGATACGCAGTATTTT. This encodes CASSAGTSGYTDTQYF.

The rearrangement uses TRBV11-1 and TRBJ2-5, with D unresolved. CDR1 SGHAT and CDR2 FQDESV come from the germline V gene (reference sequence). The germline V and J ends were trimmed by 4 bases and 5 bases, with 5 bases remaining between them. The CDR3 loop spans 11 amino acids. In nucleotides, the CDR3 is TGTGCCAGCAGCTCGTTCGAGACCCAGTACTTC. Translated: CASSSFETQYF.

The chain employs TRBV5-1 and TRBJ1-2; 7 positions match TRBD1. The junction had 5 bases not matched to a gene; V was cut back by 1 base and J by 5 bases. The CDR3 runs to 14 residues. Per germline, CDR1 SGHRS and CDR2 YFSETQ. The CDR3 reads CASSLRGQDYGYTF. The CDR3 nucleotides are TGCGCCAGCAGCTTGAGGGGGCAGGATTATGGCTACACCTTC.

The rearrangement uses TRBV28 and TRBJ2-1, with 9 bases matching TRBD2. The V gene end was trimmed by 3 bases and the J gene end by 5 bases; junction bases not matched to a gene: 8. The germline gives CDR1 MDHEN, CDR2 SYDVKM. The CDR3 totals 16 residues. The CDR3 DNA reads TGTGCCAGCAGTTTTAGTAGCGGGAGTCGGGACAATGAGCAGTTCTTC. It codes for CASSFSSGSRDNEQFF.

V gene TRBV4-1 combines with J gene TRBJ2-1; TRBD1 aligns across 7 bases. With V trimmed by 4 bases and J by 6 bases, 12 bases remained unmatched. The CDR3 totals 16 residues. The germline CDR1 and CDR2 sequences are MGHRA and YSYEKL. CDR3 protein: CASSLDLTGSGNEQFF. The CDR3 DNA reads as TGCGCCAGCAGCCTAGACCTGACAGGGTCGGGCAATGAGCAGTTCTTC.

This CDR3 is CASKIPGFYEQYF. As DNA, the CDR3 is TGTGCCAGTAAAATACCAGGGTTCTACGAGCAGTACTTC. V and J are TRBV28 and TRBJ2-7, with D possibly TRBD1 on 5 matching bases. Germline V CDR1 and CDR2: MDHEN, SYDVKM. This CDR3 contains 13 residues. Trimming removed 9 bases at V and 3 bases at J, with 15 bases between.

J is TRBJ2-2 and V is TRBV7-9; 7 bases line up with TRBD1. The germline V gene has CDR1 SEHNR and CDR2 FQNEAQ (reference sequence). This CDR3 is built from 14 residues. With 4 bases clipped from V and 3 bases from J, the junction kept 2 bases outside the gene matches. In DNA, the CDR3 is TGTGCCAGCAGCTGGGACAGTGACACCGGGGAGCTGTTTTTT. Translation: CASSWDSDTGELFF.

The chain couples TRBV6-1 to TRBJ1-5; the D is unclear. The V gene lost 6 bases and the J gene lost 3 bases, with 15 bases spanning the gap. The CDR3 is 15 amino acids. CDR1 is MNHNS and CDR2 is SASEGT in the germline V gene. The CDR3 protein is CASSTIPGTNQPQHF. The CDR3 DNA follows: TGTGCCAGCAGCACCATCCCAGGTACCAATCAGCCCCAGCATTTT.

The J gene is TRBJ2-3, the V gene TRBV5-1; possible D gene TRBD1, 6 bases. Trimming stripped 4 bases from V and 4 bases from J, with 13 bases between. This CDR3 is 14 amino acids long. Germline V gene lookup returns CDR1 SGHRS and CDR2 YFSETQ. The CDR3 here is CASSLLPGADTQYF. CDR3 DNA sequence: TGCGCCAGCAGCCTGCTCCCAGGGGCAGATACGCAGTATTTT.

The V gene is TRBV6-5, the J gene TRBJ2-1; 11 bases match TRBD2. The germline V gene has CDR1 MNHEY and CDR2 SVGAGI. J was trimmed by 6 bases and V by 0 bases; bases with no gene match: 4. This CDR3 is 16 amino acids long. The CDR3 region is CASSYSGSGRANEQFF. CDR3 nucleotides: TGTGCCAGCAGTTACTCGGGTAGCGGGAGGGCCAATGAGCAGTTCTTC.

The chain carries TRBV7-3 and TRBJ1-2, with 9 bases aligning to TRBD1. CDR3 size: 16 residues. CDR1 and CDR2 (germline): SGHTA, FQGTGA. Trimming cost V 5 bases and J 4 bases; bases outside gene matches: 11. The CDR3 DNA reads TGTGCCAGCAGCCCGTATCCGCCGGGACAGGGCTATGGCTACACCTTC. It codes for CASSPYPPGQGYGYTF.

The chain employs TRBV14 and TRBJ1-1, with 7 bases aligning to TRBD1. Trimming took 4 bases from V and 0 from J; bases not matched to a gene: 5. CDR3 size: 15 residues. Germline values: CDR1 SGHDN, CDR2 FVKESK. The CDR3 protein is CASSPQQGMNTEAFF. The CDR3 DNA sequence: TGTGCCAGCAGCCCCCAACAGGGGATGAACACTGAAGCTTTCTTT. Supplemented by reference TRBV14 and TRBJ1-1, the full variable domain reads EAGVTQFPSHSVIEKGQTVTLRCDPISGHDNLYWYRRVMGKEIKFLLHFVKESKQDESGMPNNRFLAERTGGTYSTLKVQPAELEDSGVYFCASSPQQGMNTEAFFGQGTRLTVV.

The chain is built from TRBV6-1 and TRBJ2-1; D not certain. Germline V gene sequence: CDR1 MNHNS, CDR2 SASEGT. Trimming left V 3 bases short and J 1 base short, with 7 bases between. The CDR3 is 14 residues long. The CDR3 nucleotides read TGTGCCAGCAGTGAGGCACGATCCTACAATGAGCAGTTCTTC. Amino acids: CASSEARSYNEQFF.

Concerning this clone itself: This same CDR3 is encoded by further DNA sequences in the sample. This chain links TRBV10-3 with TRBJ2-3; maybe TRBD1 (5 bases). The germline V gene has CDR1 ENHRY and CDR2 SYGVKD. With 6 bases removed from V and 1 base from J, the gap between germline ends came to 11 bases. The CDR3 has 14 residues. CDR3 residues: CAISDSRGTDTQYF. CDR3 nucleotide sequence: TGTGCCATCAGCGACAGTCGTGGCACAGATACGCAGTATTTT.